These 10 T cell receptor beta chains originate from one sample sequenced in a study of shared clonotypes between healthy human individuals. Only in-frame clones appear in the TCRdb table, and some are missing; sequencing was by immunoSEQ multiplex PCR. Found here are 400,000 to 600,000 clones, about four fifths of them singletons; the top ten hold approximately 13%. Input material: PBMCs. These receptors all come from a middle-aged woman in good health. Some clones in this sample may be carry-over from other donors' samples.

The chain employs TRBV23-1 and TRBJ2-7, with TRBD1 identical over 7 bases. TRBV23-1 is an ORF; its function is uncertain. There are 14 residues in the CDR3. J lost 4 bases, V lost 9 bases, and 12 bases had no gene match. CDR3 nucleotide sequence: TGCGCCAGTCCAAGGGGGCGCGGACAATACGAGCAGTACTTC. Translation gives CASPRGRGQYEQYF.

The V gene is TRBV6-1, the J gene TRBJ1-5; D call uncertain. Trimming took 0 bases from V and 0 from J, leaving 15 bases between them. Germline V gives CDR1 MNHNS, CDR2 SASEGT. CDR3 size: 18 residues. The CDR3 DNA is TGTGCCAGCAGTGAAGCGCCCTTCTCCCAGAATAGCAATCAGCCCCAGCATTTT. Its protein is CASSEAPFSQNSNQPQHF.

This chain links TRBV5-1 with TRBJ1-1, with a possible D match to TRBD1 (6 bases). V lost 0 bases and J lost 6, with 9 bases in between. The germline CDR1 and CDR2 sequences are SGHRS and YFSETQ. The CDR3 runs 13 residues. CDR3 bases: TGCGCCAGCAGCTTGGTACGGGGGCCTGAAGCTTTCTTT. The encoded protein is CASSLVRGPEAFF.

The rearrangement joins TRBV4-2 to TRBJ1-1; possibly TRBD1 for D (5 bases). V was clipped by 3 bases and J by 3 bases, with 11 bases between them. The germline gives CDR1 LGHNA, CDR2 YNFKEQ. The CDR3 contains 14 residues. CDR3 residues: CASSHDRGDTEAFF. DNA of the CDR3: TGTGCCAGCAGCCACGACAGAGGGGACACTGAAGCTTTCTTT.

The rearrangement joins TRBV6-6 to TRBJ1-4; D is ambiguous. The CDR3 runs 15 residues. Germline CDR1 MNHNY, CDR2 SVGAGI (reference sequence). The V and J ends lost 7 bases and 0 bases respectively, with 12 bases between them. CDR3 amino acids: CASILEGATNEKLFF. The CDR3 DNA reads as TGTGCCAGCATCCTGGAGGGTGCAACTAATGAAAAACTGTTTTTT.

Comment on this clone: A much larger clone sits a single nucleotide away, making a read error possible. This same CDR3 is encoded by further DNA sequences in the sample. The rearrangement joins TRBV28 to TRBJ1-1; D not certain. The CDR3 sequence is 12 residues long. V was pared by 2 bases and J by 3 bases, with 4 bases between. Germline-derived CDR1 and CDR2 are MDHEN and SYDVKM. CDR3 loop: CASSLLDTEAFF. The DNA of the CDR3 is TGTGCCAGCAGTTTACTGGACACTGAAGCTTTCTTT.

This clone turned up a few times. The gene calls are TRBV28 and TRBJ1-5; 8 bases match TRBD1. Trimming took 6 bases from V and 5 from J; bases not matched to a gene: 9. The length of the CDR3 is 15 residues. CDR1 is MDHEN, CDR2 SYDVKM, per germline. The DNA for the CDR3 is TGTGCCAGCAGATCTCCGACAGGGGTAGATCAGCCCCAGCATTTT. Its translation is CASRSPTGVDQPQHF.

This clone has just one count. The chain links TRBV5-6 to TRBJ2-1, with D maybe TRBD2 (5 bases). Germline CDR1 is SGHDT and CDR2 is YYEEEE. V was pared by 4 bases and J by 2 bases, with 10 bases between. This CDR3 contains 14 residues. CDR3 DNA sequence: TGTGCCAGCAGCCGAGGACTTCCCTACAATGAGCAGTTCTTC. Its translation: CASSRGLPYNEQFF.

A few counts support this clone. This sequence joins TRBV6-1 and TRBJ1-1; D is uncertain. The V gene lost 5 bases and the J gene lost 1 base, with 8 bases spanning the gap. Germline V gene sequence: CDR1 MNHNS, CDR2 SASEGT. CDR3 length equals 13 residues. The CDR3 sequence: CASSLQENTEAFF. In DNA, the CDR3 is TGTGCCAGCAGTCTACAAGAGAACACTGAAGCTTTCTTT.

J is TRBJ2-5 and V is TRBV6-5; 8 bases are a match to TRBD1. Germline V gene lookup returns CDR1 MNHEY and CDR2 SVGAGI. CDR3 size: 14 residues. V was pared by 6 bases and J by 2 bases, with 5 bases of the junction left unmatched. The DNA for the CDR3 is TGTGCCAGCAGCCTAAACAGGGGGCAAGAGACCCAGTACTTC. This encodes CASSLNRGQETQYF.